The 30 T cell receptor beta chains below were found in one sample sequenced in a study of human T cells and chemical hapten exposure. Regarding time point: pre-sensitization, week 0. Treatment here: therapeutic diphenylcyclopropenone sensitization with weekly scalp DPC. From the RACE reads, TCRdb called clonotypes with MiXCR, one entry per CDR3 protein. In the table there are about 380,000 distinct CDR3 sequences, around 5.5% of which are singletons. The sequenced sample was whole blood, obtained in connection with sensitization to the hapten diphenylcyclopropenone (DPC). The receptors were gathered from a woman aged 45-65 years with alopecia areata. Some clones in this sample may be carry-over from other donors' samples.

This clonotype was seen many times. The rearrangement joins TRBV29-1 to TRBJ1-2; D unresolved. Germline-derived CDR1 and CDR2 are SQVTM and ANQGSEA. Trimming cost V 5 bases and J 7 bases, with 11 bases left between them. CDR3 size: 11 residues. The CDR3 loop reads CSVRLASGYTF. CDR3 DNA sequence: TGCAGCGTTCGTCTGGCAAGTGGCTACACCTTC.

This clonotype was seen ten or more times. The J gene is TRBJ1-2, the V gene TRBV20-1; maybe TRBD1 (5 bases). This CDR3 is 13 amino acids long. Trimming stripped 0 bases from V and 8 bases from J, with 13 bases between. The germline gives CDR1 DFQATT, CDR2 SNEGSKA (reference sequence). CDR3 sequence: CSARDIGGYGYTF. CDR3 sequence (DNA): TGCAGTGCTAGAGATATTGGGGGATACGGCTACACCTTC.

This clonotype was found a few times. The rearrangement links TRBV2 to TRBJ2-1, with TRBD2 matching 9 bases. The CDR3 totals 14 residues. Trimming removed 7 bases from V and 7 bases from J; junction bases left unmatched: 8. CDR1 and CDR2 (germline): SNHLY, FYNNEI. This CDR3 is CASILLAGHNEQFF. CDR3 bases: TGTGCCAGCATTCTCCTAGCGGGGCATAATGAGCAGTTCTTC. The entire variable domain, with the rest obtained from reference TRBV2 and TRBJ2-1, is as follows: EPEVTQTPSHQVTQMGQEVILRCVPISNHLYFYWYRQILGQKVEFLVSFYNNEISEKSEIFDDQFSVERPDGSNFTLKIRSTKLEDSAMYFCASILLAGHNEQFFGPGTRLTVL.

The table lists this clonotype with many counts. This chain connects TRBV30 to TRBJ1-1; D is uncertain. Germline loops: CDR1 GTSNPN, CDR2 SVGIG (reference sequence). There are 13 residues in the CDR3. V was clipped by 0 bases and J by 5 bases, with 10 bases between them. The CDR3 coding sequence is TGTGCCTGGAGTGTATTAGGGTCTACTGAAGCTTTCTTT. Its protein is CAWSVLGSTEAFF.

This clonotype was seen a handful of times. The chain uses TRBV30 and TRBJ1-5, with a tentative D call TRBD1 (6 bases). CDR3 length equals 14 residues. Trimming took off 2 bases at V and 11 bases at J, with 19 bases between the two ends. CDR1 and CDR2 from the germline V gene are GTSNPN and SVGIG (reference sequence). This CDR3 is CAWSPGTSGVAQHF. The CDR3 DNA reads TGTGCCTGGAGTCCCGGGACATCCGGGGTAGCCCAGCATTTT.

This clonotype was observed many times. V usage is TRBV6-5 and J usage is TRBJ1-2; D may be TRBD1 (5 bases). From germline, CDR1 is MNHEY and CDR2 SVGAGI. V dropped 7 bases and J dropped 8 bases, with 17 bases sitting between them. The CDR3 has 13 residues. CDR3 sequence: CASTPSGAGGYTF. For the CDR3, the DNA is TGTGCCAGCACCCCCAGTGGGGCAGGGGGCTACACCTTC.

In this sample, this clonotype turned up many times. The rearrangement uses TRBV25-1 and TRBJ2-1; 8 nucleotides line up with TRBD1. Trimming cost V 3 bases and J 1 base; bases outside gene matches: 5. CDR1 and CDR2 (germline): MGHDK, SYGVNS. The CDR3 is 16 amino acids. DNA for the CDR3: TGTGCCAGCAGTGAGTGGACAGGGTCGTCCTACAATGAGCAGTTCTTC. This encodes CASSEWTGSSYNEQFF.

This clonotype was seen many times. V is TRBV29-1 and J is TRBJ2-2; no firm D call. This CDR3 comprises 12 residues. V shed 7 bases and J shed 0 bases, with 6 bases lying between them. The germline gives CDR1 SQVTM, CDR2 ANQGSEA. CDR3 loop: CSAASNTGELFF. In DNA form, the CDR3 reads TGCAGCGCCGCATCGAACACCGGGGAGCTGTTTTTT.

This clonotype appeared a few times. The chain uses TRBV20-1 and TRBJ1-2, with 8 bases that match TRBD1. V trimming: 1 base; J trimming: 5 bases; junction bases outside the gene matches: 6. The CDR3 runs to 14 residues. Germline assignment: CDR1 DFQATT and CDR2 SNEGSKA (reference sequence). The CDR3 sequence: CSARGTGWEYGYTF. The CDR3 DNA reads TGCAGTGCTAGAGGGACAGGGTGGGAGTATGGCTACACCTTC.

In this sample, this clonotype turned up many times. This chain links TRBV7-9 with TRBJ2-1; 9 nucleotides match TRBD2. With V trimmed by 7 bases and J by 4 bases, 17 bases remained unmatched. The CDR3 covers 18 residues. From germline, CDR1 is SEHNR and CDR2 FQNEAQ (reference sequence). The CDR3 sequence: CASTPMGIAGAFYNEQFF. The CDR3 DNA reads TGTGCCAGCACCCCCATGGGAATAGCGGGGGCTTTTTACAATGAGCAGTTCTTC.

The gene calls are TRBV13 and TRBJ1-6; no reliable D call. Trimming removed 5 bases from V and 8 bases from J, with 16 bases in between. The V gene's germline CDR1 is PRHDT and CDR2 FYEKMQ (reference sequence). The CDR3 loop spans 15 amino acids. DNA of the CDR3: TGTGCCAGCAGCCCTGGGCGCGAGGATTATTCACCCCTCCACTTT. It codes for CASSPGREDYSPLHF.

At least ten counts were recorded for this clonotype. For the CDR3, the DNA is TGTGCCAGCAGCAAGCCTAGCGGGGGGGCCTCCAAAAACATTCAGTACTTC. This translates into CASSKPSGGASKNIQYF. The V and J genes are TRBV7-8 and TRBJ2-4; TRBD2 matches 12 bases. Germline values: CDR1 SGHVS, CDR2 FQNEAQ. The CDR3 sequence is 17 residues long. Trimming at V came to 5 bases and at J to 2 bases, leaving 7 bases not matched to a gene.

This clonotype has ten or more counts. The chain recombines TRBV29-1 with TRBJ2-5; 9 bases agree with TRBD2. The germline V gene encodes CDR1 SQVTM and CDR2 ANQGSEA. J was trimmed by 1 base and V by 1 base; bases with no gene match: 4. The CDR3 extends over 15 amino acids. The CDR3 is CSVEGRTSAQETQYF. CDR3 in DNA: TGCAGCGTTGAAGGCCGGACTAGCGCCCAAGAGACCCAGTACTTC.

The rearrangement joins TRBV5-1 to TRBJ2-2; D might be TRBD1 (6 bases). There are 16 residues in the CDR3. CDR1 SGHRS and CDR2 YFSETQ come from the germline V gene. Trimming removed 4 bases at V and 2 bases at J, with 15 bases between. In DNA, the CDR3 is TGCGCCAGCAGCAAATCCGGGACACTTAACACCGGGGAGCTGTTTTTT. As protein: CASSKSGTLNTGELFF.

In this sample, this clonotype turned up many times. This rearrangement joins TRBV12-3 or TRBV12-4 to TRBJ1-5; 9 nucleotides align to TRBD1. J gave up 7 bases and V 3 bases, and 7 bases lay outside the gene matches. The CDR3 covers 15 residues. As DNA, the CDR3 is TGTGCCAGCAGTTTCCGAGGGACAGGGTCGCAGCCCCAGCATTTT. Amino acid sequence: CASSFRGTGSQPQHF.

Ten or more counts support this clonotype. CDR3 sequence: CASSPVGDSGANVLTF. Written as DNA, the CDR3 is TGTGCCAGTAGTCCCGTAGGGGACTCTGGGGCCAACGTCCTGACTTTC. V and J are TRBV19 and TRBJ2-6, with D possibly TRBD1 on 5 matching bases. The ends were cut back, 5 bases at V and 0 bases at J, with 11 bases in the middle. In germline, CDR1 is LNHDA, CDR2 SQIVND (reference sequence). This CDR3 spans 16 amino acids.

This clonotype has more than one count but fewer than ten. The chain has TRBV7-8 and TRBJ2-1; 10 bases line up with TRBD2. Germline CDR1 is SGHVS and CDR2 is FQNEAQ. The CDR3 extends over 16 amino acids. V was pared by 5 bases and J by 7 bases, with 11 bases of the junction left unmatched. The DNA for the CDR3 is TGTGCCAGCAGCGTAACTAGCGGGAAAGTGGGTAATGAGCAGTTCTTC. Translated: CASSVTSGKVGNEQFF.

This chain connects TRBV12-3 or TRBV12-4 to TRBJ1-5, with D uncertain. The V end lost 0 bases, the J end lost 2 bases, and 8 bases lay between the germline ends. The CDR3 length is 15 residues. CDR3 sequence reads: CASSLALTGNQPQHF. CDR3 bases: TGTGCCAGCAGTTTAGCCCTTACGGGCAATCAGCCCCAGCATTTT.

The CDR3 sequence: CASSLDPARIPQYF. CDR3 nucleotides: TGCGCCAGCAGCTTGGACCCTGCGAGGATTCCCCAGTACTTC. V usage is TRBV5-1 and J usage is TRBJ2-5, with no clear D. CDR3 length equals 14 residues. CDR1 and CDR2 from the germline V gene are SGHRS and YFSETQ. V was trimmed by 0 bases and J by 9 bases, leaving 15 bases between them. Full variable domain (missing parts from reference TRBV5-1 and TRBJ2-5): KAGVTQTPRYLIKTRGQQVTLSCSPISGHRSVSWYQQTPGQGLQFLFEYFSETQRNKGNFPGRFSGRQFSNSRSEMNVSTLELGDSALYLCASSLDPARIPQYFGPGTRLLVL.

This clonotype was picked up many times. The gene calls are TRBV9 and TRBJ1-5; no clear D gene. V was clipped by 4 bases and J by 3 bases, with 17 bases between them. Germline V gene data show CDR1 as SGDLS and CDR2 as YYNGEE. The CDR3 runs to 16 residues. CDR3 residues: CASSPSGAGDNQPQHF. The CDR3 DNA reads as TGTGCCAGCAGCCCGAGCGGAGCGGGCGACAATCAGCCCCAGCATTTT.

A few counts support this clonotype. The chain has TRBV2 and TRBJ2-1, with D unclear. Germline assignment: CDR1 SNHLY and CDR2 FYNNEI. V lost 4 bases to trimming and J lost 6 bases, with 7 bases between them. This CDR3 contains 12 residues. The CDR3 is CASSGESNEQFF. In DNA, the CDR3 is TGTGCCAGCAGTGGAGAGAGCAATGAGCAGTTCTTC.

The chain couples TRBV13 to TRBJ2-3, with TRBD2 identical over 7 bases. The CDR3 is made up of 16 amino acids. V lost 5 bases, J lost 0 bases, and 8 bases stayed unmatched. Germline CDR1 reads PRHDT; CDR2 reads FYEKMQ (reference sequence). The CDR3 protein is CASSASSGWSTDTQYF. The CDR3 bases are TGTGCCAGCAGCGCCTCTAGCGGCTGGAGCACAGATACGCAGTATTTT. Looking up the rest from reference TRBV13 and TRBJ2-3 gives the full variable domain: AAGVIQSPRHLIKEKRETATLKCYPIPRHDTVYWYQQGPGQDPQFLISFYEKMQSDKGSIPDRFSAQQFSDYHSELNMSSLELGDSALYFCASSASSGWSTDTQYFGPGTRLTVL.

This clonotype was seen many times. V and J are TRBV11-2 and TRBJ2-7; 7 nucleotides match TRBD1. Germline V gene lookup returns CDR1 SGHAT and CDR2 FQNNGV. V lost 5 bases to trimming and J lost 4 bases; unmatched junction nucleotides: 17. The CDR3 contains 17 residues. CDR3 in DNA: TGTGCCAGCAGCCCTACTTGGGACAGATCCTTAGGGTACGAGCAGTACTTC. Translating it yields CASSPTWDRSLGYEQYF.

This clonotype has just a few counts. V and J are TRBV27 and TRBJ1-6; D might be TRBD1 (6 bases). Germline values: CDR1 MNHEY, CDR2 SMNVEV (reference sequence). V was pared by 0 bases and J by 10 bases, with 13 bases between. This CDR3 contains 15 residues. This chain's CDR3 is CASSLSGGAASPLHF. The CDR3 DNA is TGTGCCAGCAGTTTATCTGGGGGGGCAGCATCACCCCTCCACTTT.

This clonotype was seen repeatedly, ten times or more. The genes are TRBV18 and TRBJ2-5; 10 bases are a match to TRBD2. Germline values: CDR1 KGHSH, CDR2 LQKENI. CDR3 size: 16 residues. With 4 bases clipped from V and 2 bases from J, the junction kept 7 bases outside the gene matches. Here the CDR3 DNA reads TGTGCCAGCTCACGAGGACTAGCGGAGGCTCAAGAGACCCAGTACTTC. Translating it yields CASSRGLAEAQETQYF.

This clonotype was recorded many times. The genes are TRBV7-9 and TRBJ2-1; 10 bases match TRBD2. Germline V gives CDR1 SEHNR, CDR2 FQNEAQ (reference sequence). Losses at the gene ends were 4 bases for V and 7 bases for J; bases not matched to a gene: 7. This CDR3 has 15 residues. The chain's CDR3 is CASSSLLAGPNEQFF. CDR3 nucleotides: TGTGCCAGCAGCTCCCTACTAGCGGGACCTAATGAGCAGTTCTTC.

This chain connects TRBV2 to TRBJ1-1; D is possibly TRBD1 (5 bases). Trimming took off 9 bases at V and 3 bases at J, with 14 bases between the two ends. In germline, CDR1 is SNHLY, CDR2 FYNNEI. The CDR3 is 13 amino acids. Here the CDR3 DNA reads TGTGCCAGTAGAGACTGGGGGTACACTGAAGCTTTCTTT. It encodes CASRDWGYTEAFF.

This clonotype turned up a few times. The CDR3 bases are TGTGCCAGCAGCGGGAACTTGGTCGCACAGTATTTT. The encoded protein is CASSGNLVAQYF. The chain combines TRBV11-2 with TRBJ2-3; D is undetermined. The germline V gene has CDR1 SGHAT and CDR2 FQNNGV. The CDR3 length is 12 residues. Trimming left V 5 bases short and J 12 bases short, with 15 bases between.

This clonotype was detected ten times or more. The V gene is TRBV4-3, the J gene TRBJ1-1; D is possibly TRBD1 (5 bases). The CDR3 is made up of 14 amino acids. The ends were cut back, 1 base at V and 3 bases at J, with 9 bases in the middle. Germline V gene data show CDR1 as LGHNA and CDR2 as YSLEER. CDR3 DNA sequence: TGCGCCAGCAGCCAAGGACAGTCAGACACTGAAGCTTTCTTT. Its protein product is CASSQGQSDTEAFF.

This chain's CDR3 is CASSPPLGPSETDTQYF. CDR3 bases: TGTGCCAGCTCACCACCGTTAGGACCCTCAGAGACAGATACGCAGTATTTT. This chain joins TRBV18 and TRBJ2-3; D uncertain. Germline V lookup: CDR1 KGHSH, CDR2 LQKENI. This CDR3 region has 17 residues. Trimming removed 0 bases at V and 3 bases at J, with 16 bases between. Complete variable domain (other parts from reference TRBV18 and TRBJ2-3): NAGVMQNPRHLVRRRGQEARLRCSPMKGHSHVYWYRQLPEEGLKFMVYLQKENIIDESGMPKERFSAEFPKEGPSILRIQQVVRGDSAAYFCASSPPLGPSETDTQYFGPGTRLTVL.